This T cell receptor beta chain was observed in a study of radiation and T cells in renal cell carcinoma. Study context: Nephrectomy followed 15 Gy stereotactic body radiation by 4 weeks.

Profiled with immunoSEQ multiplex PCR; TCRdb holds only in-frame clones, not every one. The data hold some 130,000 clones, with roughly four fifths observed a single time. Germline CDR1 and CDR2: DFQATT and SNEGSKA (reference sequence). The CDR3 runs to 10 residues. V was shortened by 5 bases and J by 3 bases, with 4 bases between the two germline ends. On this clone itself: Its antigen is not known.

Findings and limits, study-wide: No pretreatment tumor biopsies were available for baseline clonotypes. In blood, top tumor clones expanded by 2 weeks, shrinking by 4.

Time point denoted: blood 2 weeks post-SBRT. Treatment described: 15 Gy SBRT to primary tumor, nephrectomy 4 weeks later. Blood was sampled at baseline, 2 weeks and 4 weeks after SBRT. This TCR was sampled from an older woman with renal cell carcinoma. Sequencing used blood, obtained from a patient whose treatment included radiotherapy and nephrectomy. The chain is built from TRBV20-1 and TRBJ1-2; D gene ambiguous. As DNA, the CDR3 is TGCAGTGCTTGGGACTATGGCTACACCTTC. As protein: CSAWDYGYTF.